The T cell receptor (beta chain) described here comes from a study of blood T cell repertoires in COVID-19. Study-level information: Collection of acute and convalescent COVID-19 samples took place in the United States, Italy and Spain. From T cells, B-cell-depleted T cells, or PBMCs came the material, which was cDNA or gDNA.

Per the study methods: How many nucleated cells were present was estimated from reference gene primer amplification. Clones were sequenced by immunoSEQ multiplex PCR, and TCRdb holds only the in-frame ones, with some missing. V and J calls and clone size come straight from that table; D and trimming were deduced from the DNA. The data show some 74,000 clones, more than 75% seen once. Per the germline V gene, CDR1 is SGHVS and CDR2 is FNYEAQ. The CDR3 has 15 amino acids. Trimming took 2 bases from V and 2 from J, leaving 9 bases between them. The source material was peripheral blood. The gene calls are TRBV7-6 and TRBJ1-4; D might be TRBD1 (6 bases). This sequence was found in a human donor in a cohort sampled during active COVID-19. The CDR3 here is CASSLLGQTNEKLFF. CDR3 bases: TGTGCCAGCAGCTTACTCGGACAGACTAATGAAAAACTGTTTTTT.